This record covers a single T cell receptor (beta chain). The target antigen is unknown. In germline, CDR1 is MRHNA, CDR2 SNTAGT. V shed 6 bases, J shed 4 bases, and the junction held 7 bases outside the gene matches. The CDR3 sequence is 15 residues long. The data originate from a study of T cell responses to AZD1222 COVID-19 vaccine. Whole-study findings and limits: Two doses of AZD1222 preceded a rise in Spike-specific TCR breadth and depth. Across spike, vaccine-associated CD4 TCRs were found, dominant at 160-218 and 743-854. In a largely white British group with more females than males, clonal diversity was possibly underestimated.

Produced via immunoSEQ multiplex PCR; TCRdb's table is partial and in-frame only. The table shows around 94,000 clones, with roughly 85% occurring only once. The chain employs TRBV6-4 and TRBJ2-1; 9 nucleotides agree with TRBD1. The sequencing here drew on peripheral blood, taken 28 days after the second AZD1222 dose. The TCR comes from an adult who received the AZD1222 COVID-19 vaccine. CDR3 sequence: CASSPGTGLYNEQFF. CDR3 nucleotides: TGTGCCAGCAGCCCCGGGACAGGGCTTTACAATGAGCAGTTCTTC.